The 18 T cell receptor beta chains below come from one sample, sequenced in a study of blood T cells in healthy people across ages. The use of a sample-barcoded 5' primer and a J-beta primer mix characterized a second PCR of 7 to 11 cycles. TCRdb re-analysed the 5' RACE reads in MiXCR, keeping a single row per CDR3 protein. Of fewer than 1.5 million distinct CDR3 sequences listed, around 42% are singletons. Material for sequencing was blood. These receptors all stem from a woman in her late teens or twenties in good health.

The J gene is TRBJ2-5, the V gene TRBV7-2, with 12 bases aligning to TRBD2. Germline trimming cut 1 base from V and 0 bases from J; bases unmatched to any gene: 6. The CDR3 totals 18 residues. Germline-derived CDR1 and CDR2 are SGHTA and FQGNSA. CDR3 in amino acids: CASSLETSGGPYQETQYF. The DNA of the CDR3 is TGTGCCAGCAGCTTAGAGACTAGCGGGGGCCCGTACCAAGAGACCCAGTACTTC.

This clonotype has only one observation. The chain couples TRBV20-1 to TRBJ2-1; D is perhaps TRBD1 or TRBD2 (5 bases each). Germline loops: CDR1 DFQATT, CDR2 SNEGSKA (reference sequence). Trimming cost V 0 bases and J 9 bases, with 15 bases left between them. The CDR3 runs 14 residues. DNA for the CDR3: TGCAGTGCTAGAGATGTAGGGGTGGCGGGTGAGCAGTTCTTC. The encoded protein is CSARDVGVAGEQFF.

The sample holds a few counts of this clonotype. V is TRBV20-1 and J is TRBJ2-3, with D possibly matching TRBD2 (6 bases). The CDR3 is 14 residues long. Trimming took off 0 bases at V and 4 bases at J, with 11 bases between the two ends. The germline gives CDR1 DFQATT, CDR2 SNEGSKA (reference sequence). The DNA of the CDR3 is TGCAGTGCTAGAGATTCCGGCGGGGCAGATACGCAGTATTTT. It is translated as CSARDSGGADTQYF.

DNA for the CDR3: TGCAGTGCCCGAGGGACAGGGGGCTTAAACTATGGCTACACCTTC. Translated: CSARGTGGLNYGYTF. The rearrangement uses TRBV20-1 and TRBJ1-2; 12 positions agree with TRBD1. This CDR3 has 15 residues. Trimming cost V 6 bases and J 2 bases; bases outside gene matches: 7. The germline V gene has CDR1 DFQATT and CDR2 SNEGSKA (reference sequence).

In its sample, this clonotype was seen a few times. V gene TRBV7-2 combines with J gene TRBJ1-1; D is unresolved. CDR3 length: 17 amino acids. Deletions cut 1 base from V and 4 bases from J, with 19 bases between. Germline V gene lookup returns CDR1 SGHTA and CDR2 FQGNSA. CDR3 nucleotides: TGTGCCAGCAGCTTAGTCCGGGCATTCTCGCGGCCCACTGAAGCTTTCTTT. Its translation is CASSLVRAFSRPTEAFF.

The CDR3 region has the DNA TGTGCCAGCAGCCTCCGGACTAGCGGGAACCAAGAGACCCAGTACTTC. Protein: CASSLRTSGNQETQYF. This chain links TRBV7-9 with TRBJ2-5, with 12 bases lining up with TRBD2. Germline V CDR1 and CDR2: SEHNR, FQNEAQ (reference sequence). The CDR3 is 16 residues long. V shed 5 bases, J shed 0 bases, and the junction held 4 bases outside the gene matches.

The CDR3 DNA is TGTGCCAGCAGCCCCCCGGGACCCATTGATCAGCCCCAGCATTTT. Encoded protein: CASSPPGPIDQPQHF. The chain couples TRBV7-9 to TRBJ1-5; the D gene is possibly TRBD1 (5 bases). Germline assignment: CDR1 SEHNR and CDR2 FQNEAQ (reference sequence). Between the trimmed V and J ends, which lost 5 bases and 5 bases, there was a span of 16 bases. The CDR3 contains 15 residues.

The rearrangement links TRBV30 to TRBJ2-1; TRBD2 might be the D (6 bases). Germline CDR1 is GTSNPN and CDR2 is SVGIG (reference sequence). The CDR3 spans 14 residues. Trimming took 3 bases from V and 0 from J, leaving 9 bases between them. CDR3 DNA sequence: TGTGCCTGGAGATGGGACTCCTCCTACAATGAGCAGTTCTTC. It yields the protein CAWRWDSSYNEQFF.

This clonotype was detected a few times. The genes are TRBV12-3 or TRBV12-4 and TRBJ2-1; possibly TRBD2 for D (6 bases). The CDR3 consists of 18 residues. V lost 2 bases to trimming and J lost 3 bases, with 20 bases between them. This chain's CDR3 is CASSLSLRSGLFYNEQFF. Written as DNA, the CDR3 is TGTGCCAGCAGTTTAAGTTTGAGGTCGGGACTTTTCTACAATGAGCAGTTCTTC.

This clonotype was observed a handful of times. V is TRBV12-3 or TRBV12-4 and J is TRBJ1-5; tentative D call: TRBD1 (5 bases). The ends were cut back, 4 bases at V and 2 bases at J, with 15 bases in the middle. This CDR3 spans 16 amino acids. In DNA form, the CDR3 reads TGTGCCAGCAGTTCCGGGACCGACCTCCGCAATCAGCCCCAGCATTTT. Its translation: CASSSGTDLRNQPQHF.

Comments on this clonotype: This likely comes from a read error, as the CDR3 has no conserved phenylalanine or tryptophan at its end. This CDR3 reads CSALREHRETYNEQYL. The CDR3 DNA reads TGCAGTGCTTTGCGGGAGCACAGGGAGACTTACAATGAGCAGTACTTA. The genes are TRBV20-1 and TRBJ2-4, with D tentatively TRBD2 (7 bases). With 5 bases removed from V and 13 bases from J, the gap between germline ends came to 30 bases. CDR1 is DFQATT and CDR2 is SNEGSKA in the germline V gene (reference sequence). CDR3 length: 16 amino acids.

This clonotype occurred a few times. The chain couples TRBV6-2 or TRBV6-3 to TRBJ2-7; D gene ambiguous. Trimming took off 7 bases at V and 2 bases at J, with 9 bases between the two ends. The CDR3 covers 12 residues. The germline CDR1 and CDR2 sequences are MNHEY and SVGEGT. CDR3 amino acids: CASKDQAYEQYF. CDR3 in DNA: TGTGCCAGCAAAGACCAAGCCTACGAGCAGTACTTC.

CDR3 amino acids: CAISESRAVGQPQHF. The CDR3 nucleotides are TGTGCCATCAGTGAGTCGAGGGCCGTGGGTCAGCCCCAGCATTTT. V is TRBV10-3 and J is TRBJ1-5; D uncertain. CDR1 ENHRY and CDR2 SYGVKD come from the germline V gene. This CDR3 is 15 amino acids long. V lost 0 bases, J lost 6 bases, and 12 bases lay in between.

A few counts support this clonotype. This sequence joins TRBV20-1 and TRBJ2-3; no definite D call. Trimming stripped 0 bases from V and 5 bases from J, with 3 bases between. The CDR3 spans 11 residues. Looked up from germline, CDR1 is DFQATT and CDR2 is SNEGSKA (reference sequence). CDR3 residues: CSARDLDTQYF. The CDR3, as DNA: TGCAGTGCTAGAGATTTAGATACGCAGTATTTT.

The sample holds many counts of this clonotype. V usage is TRBV4-1 and J usage is TRBJ2-7, with D tentatively TRBD1 (5 bases). The length of the CDR3 is 13 residues. V lost 2 bases to trimming and J lost 2 bases, with 7 bases between them. Germline CDR1 MGHRA, CDR2 YSYEKL. CDR3 nucleotides: TGCGCCAGCAGCCAACGACAGACCTACGAGCAGTACTTC. It codes for CASSQRQTYEQYF.

The chain has TRBV20-1 and TRBJ1-2, with D maybe TRBD1 (5 bases). Trimming took off 2 bases at V and 3 bases at J, with 16 bases between the two ends. Germline CDR1 reads DFQATT; CDR2 reads SNEGSKA (reference sequence). This CDR3 spans 15 amino acids. The CDR3 bases are TGCAGTGCTAGACCACCGGGACGTAAGGACTATGGCTACACCTTC. Its translation: CSARPPGRKDYGYTF.

The V and J genes are TRBV30 and TRBJ1-1; unclear D gene. The CDR3 is 13 amino acids. V was clipped by 1 base and J by 1 base, with 7 bases between them. CDR1 and CDR2 from the germline V gene are GTSNPN and SVGIG (reference sequence). CDR3 residues: CAWSGQPNTEAFF. The CDR3, as DNA: TGTGCCTGGAGTGGACAACCGAACACTGAAGCTTTCTTT.

This clonotype was detected ten times or more. The chain employs TRBV10-3 and TRBJ2-5; 8 bases fit TRBD1. Unmatched junction bases numbered 3, after V lost 2 bases and J lost 4 bases. Germline-derived CDR1 and CDR2 are ENHRY and SYGVKD. This CDR3 comprises 14 residues. For the CDR3, the DNA is TGTGCCATCAGTGAGGGACAGGGAGGAGAGACCCAGTACTTC. It encodes CAISEGQGGETQYF.